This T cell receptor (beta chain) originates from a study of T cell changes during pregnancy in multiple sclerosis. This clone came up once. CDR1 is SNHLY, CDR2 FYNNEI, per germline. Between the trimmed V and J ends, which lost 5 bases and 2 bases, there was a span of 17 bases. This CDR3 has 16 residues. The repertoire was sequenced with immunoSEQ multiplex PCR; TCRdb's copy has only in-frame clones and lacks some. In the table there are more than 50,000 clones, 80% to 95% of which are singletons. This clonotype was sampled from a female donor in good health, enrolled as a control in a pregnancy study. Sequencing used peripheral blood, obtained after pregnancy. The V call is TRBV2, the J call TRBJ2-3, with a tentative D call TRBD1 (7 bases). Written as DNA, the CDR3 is TGTGCCAGCAGTCCAGGGGGGACCGGGTACACAGATACGCAGTATTTT. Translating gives CASSPGGTGYTDTQYF.